This is a list of T cell receptor beta chains from one sample in a study of T cell responses to AZD1222 COVID-19 vaccine. Method: immunoSEQ multiplex PCR; TCRdb's copy keeps in-frame clones and lacks some. Among around 160,000 clones listed, 90% to 95% were seen once. The material was peripheral blood, obtained 28 days after the second AZD1222 dose. These receptor sequences come from an adult who received the AZD1222 COVID-19 vaccine. Both conserved end residues are part of each CDR3. The D gene is left open where the match is weak. Only part of the rows carry a size: once, few, many, or a class if the clone is expanded.

j_call v_call d_call clone_size cdr3_nt cdr3_aa
TRBJ2-5 TRBV18 TRBD1 once TGTGCCAGCTCACCCCCGACAGGGCCCGAGACCCAGTACTTC CASSPPTGPETQYF
TRBJ1-1 TRBV4-1 TRBD1 . TGCGCCAGCAGCCAACCGGGACAGGGGAGAACTGAAGCTTTCTTT CASSQPGQGRTEAFF
TRBJ1-1 TRBV28 TRBD1 . TGTGCCAGCATTACAGGGGGGGTGGGAGAACGAGCTTTCTTT CASITGGVGERAFF
TRBJ1-1 TRBV7-2 . . TGTGCCAGCAGCTTAGAAAAGGTGAACACTGAAGCTTTCTTT CASSLEKVNTEAFF
TRBJ2-7 TRBV7-8 . . TGTGCCAGCAGCGTCGCAGGAACTCTCTACGAGCAGTACTTC CASSVAGTLYEQYF
TRBJ2-1 TRBV9 TRBD2 . TGTGCCAGCAGCGTAGCTGAACTAGCGGGGTACAATGAGCAGTTCTTC CASSVAELAGYNEQFF
TRBJ1-2 TRBV5-4 TRBD1 . TGTGCCAGCAGCTTGGGACAGGGAGAGGGCTATGGCTACACCTTC CASSLGQGEGYGYTF
TRBJ2-7 TRBV7-2 . once TGTGCCAGCAGCGAAACCAGCGACCACGAGCAGTACTTC CASSETSDHEQYF
TRBJ2-7 TRBV9 TRBD1 . TGTGCCAGCAGCGTAAGGACAGGGGGTTTCTACGAGCAGTACTTC CASSVRTGGFYEQYF
TRBJ1-5 TRBV30 . . TGTGCCTGGACGCAGACAGCAAATGAGGAGCCCCAGCATTTT CAWTQTANEEPQHF
TRBJ1-1 TRBV5-6 . . TGTGCCAGCAGCCGTCCTGGGGGCACTGAAGCTTTCTTT CASSRPGGTEAFF
TRBJ2-3 TRBV4-3 . once TGCGCCAGCAGCCAAGAGGCGCTTGAACGGACAGATACGCAGTATTTT CASSQEALERTDTQYF
TRBJ1-6 TRBV4-1 . . TGCGCCAGCAGCCAAGATCTAACGGGCGTGGGCTCACCCCTCCACTTT CASSQDLTGVGSPLHF
TRBJ2-7 TRBV6-2/TRBV6-3 . . TGTGCCAGCAGTTACTCGTTAAGGGGGGCCGCCGAGCAGTACTTC CASSYSLRGAAEQYF
TRBJ1-1 TRBV6-6 . . TGTGCCAGCAGCTTTTACCCAGGGATTAAGACTGAAGCTTTCTTT CASSFYPGIKTEAFF
TRBJ1-2 TRBV7-2 . . TGTGCAGTCCGCCTTGGGGGGTATGGCTACACCTTC CAVRLGGYGYTF